This is a list of T cell receptor beta chains from one sample in a study of vaccination and CD4 T cells after COVID-19. TCRdb reprocessed the PCR reads with MiXCR, giving one entry per CDR3 protein. The repertoire holds about 15,000 distinct CDR3 sequences, over 60% seen once, with roughly 17% in the top ten. Their antigens remain unidentified. The sequencing sample was made of CD4+ T cells from blood, cultured in vitro. These receptors were taken from a human donor who had recovered from COVID-19. Each CDR3 is given with its conserved first and last residue.

>TRBV6-1|TRBJ1-5
CASSRTGISNQPQHF
>TRBV6-1|TRBJ2-3
CASHRDSGRPQYF
>TRBV6-1|TRBJ2-7
CASRQGNGPLEQYF
>TRBV20-1|TRBJ1-2
CSARDLRRSSYGYTF
>TRBV5-4|TRBJ2-7
CASSFRDRGVEQYF
>TRBV7-3|TRBJ1-1
CASSWVHDTEAFF
>TRBV6-2/TRBV6-3|TRBJ2-5
CATRSSGATQETQYF
>TRBV6-5|TRBJ2-5
CASSYWGRGGSRETQYF
>TRBV20-1|TRBJ1-2
CSASRQYGYTF
>TRBV24-1|TRBJ2-5
CATSDLQETQYF
>TRBV6-1|TRBJ2-2
CASSNTNTMTSGELFF
>TRBV29-1|TRBJ2-7
CSVVVRGKAYEQYF
>TRBV18|TRBJ2-5
CASSPAGETQYF
>TRBV9|TRBJ2-5
CASSAGRGLAGETQYF
>TRBV6-2/TRBV6-3|TRBJ1-4
CASSYSGRTNEKLFF
>TRBV12-3/TRBV12-4|TRBJ2-5
CASRRTSGRVQETQYF
>TRBV6-1|TRBJ1-2
CAKWGGYGYNF
>TRBV20-1|TRBJ1-1
CSAKPGGGTEAFF
>TRBV6-1|TRBJ1-5
CASGGSNQPQHF
>TRBV20-1|TRBJ2-3
CSARDPASGSSFEGADTQYF
>TRBV20-1|TRBJ2-1
CSVGGSYNEQFF
>TRBV6-2/TRBV6-3|TRBJ1-5
CASSYSGGHQPQHF